This T cell receptor (beta chain) was identified during a study of T cell responses to AZD1222 COVID-19 vaccine. V was shortened by 4 bases and J by 4 bases, with 10 bases between the two germline ends. The CDR3 consists of 12 residues. The germline V gene has CDR1 SQVTM and CDR2 ANQGSEA. Using immunoSEQ multiplex PCR, the repertoire was profiled, and TCRdb retains in-frame clones only, with some absent. The sample records approximately 150,000 clones, more than 80% being singletons. Remarks on this clone: Its antigen remains unknown.

Regarding the study as a whole: With two AZD1222 doses given, Spike-specific TCR breadth and depth both rose. At study baseline, merely roughly 6 AZD1222 recipients were seropositive.

Sequencing used peripheral blood, obtained on day 0 of AZD1222 vaccination. This receptor was obtained from an adult in good health. V and J are TRBV29-1 and TRBJ1-1, with D possibly TRBD1 on 5 matching bases. The CDR3 sequence is CSVGPRATEAFF. The DNA for the CDR3 is TGCAGCGTTGGTCCCAGGGCCACTGAAGCTTTCTTT.